This entry lists 17 T cell receptor beta chains sequenced from one sample in a study of immune evolution from preneoplasia to lung adenocarcinoma. The table came from immunoSEQ multiplex PCR; TCRdb's copy has only in-frame clones and leaves some out. Seen here are 7,700 or so clones, over 75% observed once, and the top ten hold around 7.2%. Sequenced sample: FFPE adjacent normal lung tissue. The receptor set was obtained from an older person with lung adenocarcinoma.

The V and J genes are TRBV6-5 and TRBJ2-2; unclear D gene. This CDR3 spans 14 amino acids. The ends were cut back, 4 bases at V and 3 bases at J, with 9 bases in the middle. Per germline, CDR1 MNHEY and CDR2 SVGAGI. The CDR3 sequence is CASSLTSDTGELFF. In DNA form, the CDR3 reads TGTGCCAGCAGTTTGACTTCGGACACCGGGGAGCTGTTTTTT.

In this sample, this clone turned up a few times. This CDR3 is missing its conserved last phenylalanine or tryptophan, likely due to a read error. Because the CDR3's place on the DNA is in doubt, the DNA is left out and the CDR3 is given as listed by TCRdb. The chain employs TRBV21-1 and TRBJ1-1. TRBV21-1 is annotated as a pseudogene. Counting both end residues, the CDR3 totals 9 amino acids. The chain's CDR3 is CASSKGLRG.

The chain recombines TRBV11-3 with TRBJ2-2, with D hard to call. The CDR3 has 13 residues. Germline CDR1 and CDR2: SGHNT and YENEEA. V lost 3 bases and J 9 bases, leaving 11 bases between the germline ends. CDR3 residues: CASSFGPTRELFF. Written as DNA, the CDR3 is TGTGCCAGCAGCTTTGGACCCACGAGGGAGCTGTTTTTT.

This clone was counted between two and nine times. The V and J genes are TRBV27 and TRBJ1-1; perhaps TRBD1 as D (6 bases). The V end lost 5 bases, the J end lost 4 bases, and 14 bases lay between the germline ends. Germline V gene sequence: CDR1 MNHEY, CDR2 SMNVEV (reference sequence). The CDR3 runs to 14 residues. The CDR3 DNA reads TGTGCCAGCAGTCCCCCAGGGGAGGCCACTGAAGCTTTCTTT. Amino acids: CASSPPGEATEAFF.

The chain carries TRBV11-3 and TRBJ1-1, with a tentative D call TRBD1 (5 bases). The germline CDR1 and CDR2 sequences are SGHNT and YENEEA. The V and J ends lost 0 bases and 4 bases respectively, with 12 bases between them. The CDR3 runs 15 residues. In DNA, the CDR3 is TGTGCCAGCAGCTTAGATCTGGGGGGGTTCACTGAAGCTTTCTTT. As protein: CASSLDLGGFTEAFF.

The J gene is TRBJ1-1, the V gene TRBV28, with unresolved D. V was pared by 6 bases and J by 7 bases, with 15 bases between. The CDR3 is made up of 13 amino acids. Germline CDR1 MDHEN, CDR2 SYDVKM. Here the CDR3 DNA reads TGTGCCAGCAGATACCAAGGGAAGGGTGAAGCTTTCTTT. It codes for CASRYQGKGEAFF.

The rearrangement links TRBV7-9 to TRBJ2-7; possibly TRBD2 for D (6 bases). This CDR3 has 14 residues. V shed 1 base and J shed 3 bases, with 10 bases lying between them. Germline lookup yields CDR1 SEHNR and CDR2 FQNEAQ (reference sequence). CDR3 protein: CASSLDGGGYEQYF. In nucleotides, the CDR3 is TGTGCCAGCAGCTTAGACGGGGGTGGCTACGAGCAGTACTTC.

The gene calls are TRBV30 and TRBJ1-2, with no clear D. V shed 3 bases and J shed 4 bases, with 9 bases lying between them. This CDR3 is built from 12 residues. The germline V gene encodes CDR1 GTSNPN and CDR2 SVGIG (reference sequence). The CDR3 sequence: CAWSPGVYGYTF. The CDR3 nucleotides are TGTGCCTGGAGCCCCGGGGTCTATGGCTACACCTTC.

The V and J genes are TRBV29-1 and TRBJ1-1; 8 bases are shared with TRBD1. There are 11 residues in the CDR3. V was pared by 7 bases and J by 11 bases, with 9 bases of the junction left unmatched. Germline CDR1 reads SQVTM; CDR2 reads ANQGSEA. CDR3 residues: CSGGQDDEAFF. For the CDR3, the DNA is TGCAGCGGGGGACAGGATGATGAGGCTTTCTTT.

The gene calls are TRBV5-1 and TRBJ2-7; TRBD2 matches at 14 bases. The V gene's germline CDR1 is SGHRS and CDR2 YFSETQ. V dropped 1 base and J dropped 7; count of bases not matched to a gene: 7. This CDR3 spans 16 amino acids. The CDR3 DNA is TGCGCCAGCAGCTTGAGCGGACTAGCGGGGGGAAGTGAGCAGTACTTC. Residues: CASSLSGLAGGSEQYF. The full variable domain, completed using reference TRBV5-1 and TRBJ2-7, is KAGVTQTPRYLIKTRGQQVTLSCSPISGHRSVSWYQQTPGQGLQFLFEYFSETQRNKGNFPGRFSGRQFSNSRSEMNVSTLELGDSALYLCASSLSGLAGGSEQYFGPGTRLTVT.

The CDR3 here is CASSRAGTASYEQYF. The CDR3 DNA sequence: TGTGCCAGCTCGCGTGCCGGGACGGCAAGTTACGAGCAGTACTTC. This chain uses TRBV18 with TRBJ2-7, with D perhaps matching TRBD1 or TRBD2 (5 bases each). Deletions cut 6 bases from V and 4 bases from J, with 19 bases between. The CDR3 has 15 amino acids. In germline, CDR1 is KGHSH, CDR2 LQKENI.

The chain links TRBV11-2 to TRBJ2-7, with 10 bases that match TRBD2. With V trimmed by 2 bases and J by 9 bases, 10 bases remained unmatched. Germline V gene sequence: CDR1 SGHAT, CDR2 FQNNGV. The CDR3 totals 15 residues. The CDR3 coding sequence is TGTGCCAGCAGCTTAATGGCTAGCGGGAGTTCTTTGCAGTACTTC. Translation: CASSLMASGSSLQYF. The complete variable domain, with remaining parts taken from reference TRBV11-2 and TRBJ2-7, reads EAGVAQSPRYKIIEKRQSVAFWCNPISGHATLYWYQQILGQGPKLLIQFQNNGVVDDSQLPKDRFSAERLKGVDSTLKIQPAKLEDSAVYLCASSLMASGSSLQYFGPGTRLTVT.

The J gene is TRBJ2-7, the V gene TRBV29-1; D unresolved. Germline CDR1 reads SQVTM; CDR2 reads ANQGSEA. V was trimmed by 5 bases and J by 0 bases, leaving 11 bases between them. The CDR3 loop spans 13 amino acids. This CDR3 is CSVRSILSYEQYF. The CDR3 nucleotides are TGCAGCGTTCGGTCTATCCTCTCCTACGAGCAGTACTTC.

The rearrangement joins TRBV7-9 to TRBJ1-1; no clear D gene. The CDR3 runs to 13 residues. Germline values: CDR1 SEHNR, CDR2 FQNEAQ (reference sequence). The V and J ends lost 5 bases and 2 bases respectively, with 9 bases between them. CDR3 sequence: CASSKTDNTEAFF. The CDR3 DNA reads TGTGCCAGCAGCAAAACCGATAACACTGAAGCTTTCTTT.

V usage is TRBV19 and J usage is TRBJ1-2; 9 nucleotides match TRBD1. The CDR3 runs to 15 residues. V trimming: 4 bases; J trimming: 2 bases; junction bases outside the gene matches: 5. The V gene's germline CDR1 is LNHDA and CDR2 SQIVND (reference sequence). The CDR3 protein is CASSTGQGWNYGYTF. The CDR3 nucleotides are TGTGCCAGTAGTACAGGACAGGGGTGGAACTATGGCTACACCTTC.

J is TRBJ2-5 and V is TRBV30; D is unresolved. Trimming cost V 0 bases and J 5 bases, with 13 bases left between them. Looked up from germline, CDR1 is GTSNPN and CDR2 is SVGIG (reference sequence). This CDR3 is built from 14 residues. The CDR3 DNA is TGTGCCTGGAGTGTCCGTAACGGATGGGAGACCCAGTACTTC. Residues: CAWSVRNGWETQYF.

V is TRBV5-5 and J is TRBJ2-7; D perhaps matches TRBD1 (5 bases). Between the trimmed V and J ends, which lost 3 bases and 12 bases, there was a span of 13 bases. Looked up from germline, CDR1 is SGHKS and CDR2 is YYEKEE (reference sequence). This CDR3 contains 11 residues. The CDR3 nucleotides are TGTGCCAGCAGCTCGGCGACAGTGGCGTACTTC. It codes for CASSSATVAYF.